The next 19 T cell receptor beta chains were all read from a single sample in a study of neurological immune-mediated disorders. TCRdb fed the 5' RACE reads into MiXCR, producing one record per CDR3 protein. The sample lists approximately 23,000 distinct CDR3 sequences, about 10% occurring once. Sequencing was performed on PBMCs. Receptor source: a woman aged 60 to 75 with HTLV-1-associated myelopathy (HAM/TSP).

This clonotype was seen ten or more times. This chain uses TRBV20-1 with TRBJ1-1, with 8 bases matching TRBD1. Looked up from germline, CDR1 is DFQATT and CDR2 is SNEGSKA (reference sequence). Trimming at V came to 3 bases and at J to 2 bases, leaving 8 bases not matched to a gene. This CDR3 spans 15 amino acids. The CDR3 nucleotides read TGCAGTGCTAGGCTGCCACAGGGGGGAAACACTGAAGCTTTCTTT. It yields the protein CSARLPQGGNTEAFF.

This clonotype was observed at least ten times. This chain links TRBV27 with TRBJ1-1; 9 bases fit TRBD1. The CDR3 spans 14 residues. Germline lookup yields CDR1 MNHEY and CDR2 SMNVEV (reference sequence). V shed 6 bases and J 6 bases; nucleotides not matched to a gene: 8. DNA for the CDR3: TGTGCCAGCAGCACGAACAGGGGGCACCCTGAAGCTTTCTTT. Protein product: CASSTNRGHPEAFF.

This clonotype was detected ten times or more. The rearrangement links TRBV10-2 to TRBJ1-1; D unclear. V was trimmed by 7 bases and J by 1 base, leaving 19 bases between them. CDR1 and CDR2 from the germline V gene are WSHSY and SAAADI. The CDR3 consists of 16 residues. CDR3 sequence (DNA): TGCGCCAGCAAGGAGCGGGGAATAAAGAAGAACACTGAAGCTTTCTTT. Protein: CASKERGIKKNTEAFF.

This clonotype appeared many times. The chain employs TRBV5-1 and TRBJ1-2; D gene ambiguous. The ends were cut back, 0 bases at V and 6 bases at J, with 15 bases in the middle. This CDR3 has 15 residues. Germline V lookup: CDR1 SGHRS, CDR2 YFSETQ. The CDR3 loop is CASSLAGSPPDGYTF. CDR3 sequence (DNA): TGCGCCAGCAGCTTGGCCGGGTCCCCCCCGGATGGCTACACCTTC. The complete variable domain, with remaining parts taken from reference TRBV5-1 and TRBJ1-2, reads KAGVTQTPRYLIKTRGQQVTLSCSPISGHRSVSWYQQTPGQGLQFLFEYFSETQRNKGNFPGRFSGRQFSNSRSEMNVSTLELGDSALYLCASSLAGSPPDGYTFGSGTRLTVV.

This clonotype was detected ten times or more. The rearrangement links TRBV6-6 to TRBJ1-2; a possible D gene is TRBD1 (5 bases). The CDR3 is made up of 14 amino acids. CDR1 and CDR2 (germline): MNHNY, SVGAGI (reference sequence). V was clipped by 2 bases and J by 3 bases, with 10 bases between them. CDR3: CASSYDGGDYGYTF. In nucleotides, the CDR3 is TGTGCCAGCAGTTACGACGGGGGGGACTATGGCTACACCTTC.

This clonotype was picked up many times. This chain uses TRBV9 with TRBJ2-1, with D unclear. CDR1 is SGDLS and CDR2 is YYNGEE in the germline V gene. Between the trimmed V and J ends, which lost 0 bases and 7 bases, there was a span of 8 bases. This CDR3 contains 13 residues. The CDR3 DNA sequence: TGTGCCAGCAGCGTAGAAAGTTGGAATGAGCAGTTCTTC. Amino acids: CASSVESWNEQFF.

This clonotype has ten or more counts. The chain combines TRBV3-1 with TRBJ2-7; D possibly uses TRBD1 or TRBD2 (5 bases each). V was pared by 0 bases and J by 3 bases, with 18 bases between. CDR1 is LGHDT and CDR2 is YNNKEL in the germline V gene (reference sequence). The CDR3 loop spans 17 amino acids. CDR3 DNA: TGTGCCAGCAGCCAAGAAGTCGGGGCGGGCCCGTTCTACGAGCAGTACTTC. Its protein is CASSQEVGAGPFYEQYF.

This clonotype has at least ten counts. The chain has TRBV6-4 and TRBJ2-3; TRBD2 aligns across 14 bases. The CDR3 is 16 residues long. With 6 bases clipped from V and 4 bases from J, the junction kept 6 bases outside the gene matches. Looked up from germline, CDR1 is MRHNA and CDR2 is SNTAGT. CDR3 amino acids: CASSEGTSGGADTQYF. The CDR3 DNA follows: TGTGCCAGCAGCGAAGGGACTAGCGGGGGTGCAGATACGCAGTATTTT.

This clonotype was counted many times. CDR3 nucleotides: TGTGCCAGCAGCTTTGGTCTCACAGATACGCAGTATTTT. Translation gives CASSFGLTDTQYF. The rearrangement joins TRBV7-8 to TRBJ2-3; D ambiguous. V was trimmed by 3 bases and J by 2 bases, leaving 6 bases between them. The CDR3 totals 13 residues. Germline-derived CDR1 and CDR2 are SGHVS and FQNEAQ.

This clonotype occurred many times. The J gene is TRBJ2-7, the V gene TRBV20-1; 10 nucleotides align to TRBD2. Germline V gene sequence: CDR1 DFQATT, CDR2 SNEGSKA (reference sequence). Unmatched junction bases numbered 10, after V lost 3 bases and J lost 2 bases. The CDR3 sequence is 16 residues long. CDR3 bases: TGCAGTGCTAGGCCCGCTGATCTAGCGGGGGCCTACGAGCAGTACTTC. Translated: CSARPADLAGAYEQYF.

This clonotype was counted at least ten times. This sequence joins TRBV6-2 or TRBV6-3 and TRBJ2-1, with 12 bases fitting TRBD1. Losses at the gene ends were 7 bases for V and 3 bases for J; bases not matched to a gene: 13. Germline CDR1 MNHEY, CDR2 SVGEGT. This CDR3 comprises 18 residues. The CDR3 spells CASTLWGQGANVYNEQFF. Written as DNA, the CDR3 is TGTGCCAGCACCCTTTGGGGACAGGGGGCGAATGTCTACAATGAGCAGTTCTTC.

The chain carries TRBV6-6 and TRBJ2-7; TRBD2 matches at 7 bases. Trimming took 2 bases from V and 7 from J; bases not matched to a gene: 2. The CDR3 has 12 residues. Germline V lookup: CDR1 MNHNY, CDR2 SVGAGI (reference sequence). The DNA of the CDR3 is TGTGCCAGCAGTTACGGGGGGGAGGAGCAGTACTTC. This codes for CASSYGGEEQYF.

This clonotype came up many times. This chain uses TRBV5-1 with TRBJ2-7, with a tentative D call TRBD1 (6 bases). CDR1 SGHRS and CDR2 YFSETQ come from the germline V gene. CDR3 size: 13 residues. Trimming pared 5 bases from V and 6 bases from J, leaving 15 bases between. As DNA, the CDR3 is TGCGCCAGCAGATCCGACAGGACTCTCGAGCAGTACTTC. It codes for CASRSDRTLEQYF.

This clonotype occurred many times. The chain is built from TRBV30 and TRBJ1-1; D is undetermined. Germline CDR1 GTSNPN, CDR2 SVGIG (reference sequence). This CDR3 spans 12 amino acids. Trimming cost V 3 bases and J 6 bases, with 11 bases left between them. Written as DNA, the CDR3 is TGTGCCTGGAGCTTAACATTCGCTGAAGCTTTCTTT. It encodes CAWSLTFAEAFF.

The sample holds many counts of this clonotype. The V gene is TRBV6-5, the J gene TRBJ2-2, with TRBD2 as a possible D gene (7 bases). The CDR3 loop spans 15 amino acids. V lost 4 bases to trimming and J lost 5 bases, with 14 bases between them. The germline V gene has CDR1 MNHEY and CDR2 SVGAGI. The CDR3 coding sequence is TGTGCCAGCAGTTTGGGCAGGGGAGGGACCGGGGAGCTGTTTTTT. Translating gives CASSLGRGGTGELFF.

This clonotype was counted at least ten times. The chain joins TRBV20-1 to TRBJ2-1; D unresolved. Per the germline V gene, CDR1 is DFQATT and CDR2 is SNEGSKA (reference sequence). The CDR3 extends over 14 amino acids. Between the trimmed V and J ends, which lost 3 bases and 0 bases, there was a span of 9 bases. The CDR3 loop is CSASGSRSYNEQFF. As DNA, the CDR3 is TGCAGTGCTAGCGGGTCCCGCTCCTACAATGAGCAGTTCTTC.

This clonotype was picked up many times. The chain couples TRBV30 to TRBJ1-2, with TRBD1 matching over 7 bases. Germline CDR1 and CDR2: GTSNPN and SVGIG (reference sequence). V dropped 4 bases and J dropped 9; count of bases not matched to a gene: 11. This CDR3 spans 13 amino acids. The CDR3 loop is CAWTGGPNPSYTF. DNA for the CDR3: TGTGCCTGGACAGGGGGGCCCAACCCAAGCTACACCTTC.

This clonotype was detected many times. CDR3 region: CASGRDKIEAFF. In DNA form, the CDR3 reads TGTGCCAGCGGCAGGGATAAAATTGAAGCTTTCTTT. The chain has TRBV2 and TRBJ1-1, with D tentatively TRBD1 (5 bases). Per germline, CDR1 SNHLY and CDR2 FYNNEI. Trimming took 8 bases from V and 7 from J, leaving 14 bases between them. The CDR3 extends over 12 amino acids.

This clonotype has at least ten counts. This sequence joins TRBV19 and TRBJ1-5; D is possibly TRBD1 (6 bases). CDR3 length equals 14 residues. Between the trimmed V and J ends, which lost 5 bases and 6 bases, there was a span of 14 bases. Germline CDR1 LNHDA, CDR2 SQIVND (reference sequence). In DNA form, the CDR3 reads TGTGCCAGTAGTCTTCGAGGGGGAGGTCAGCCCCAGCATTTT. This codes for CASSLRGGGQPQHF.